The 20 T cell receptor beta chains reported below all come from one sample, sequenced in a study of beta chain features in type 1 diabetes. Expressed TCRB transcripts got sequenced, as all isolated RNA was reverse transcribed. Sequencing was performed with immunoSEQ multiplex PCR; in TCRdb, only in-frame clones are kept and a portion is missing. The profile covers a few hundred thousand clones, with about 29% appearing a single time and roughly 0.06% taken by the ten largest. The sequencing input was naive CD4+ T cells from blood. The receptors come from a man aged 18 to 29 in good health.

The chain carries TRBV29-1 and TRBJ1-3; 8 bases align to TRBD1. V dropped 7 bases and J dropped 6; count of bases not matched to a gene: 5. This CDR3 is built from 12 residues. CDR1 and CDR2 from the germline V gene are SQVTM and ANQGSEA. The CDR3 loop is CSGGQGKNTIYF. The CDR3 DNA sequence: TGCAGCGGCGGACAGGGAAAAAACACCATATATTTT.

This sequence joins TRBV7-2 and TRBJ2-5; 8 bases fit TRBD1. In germline, CDR1 is SGHTA, CDR2 FQGNSA. The CDR3 runs 15 residues. V lost 4 bases to trimming and J lost 3 bases; unmatched junction nucleotides: 7. The DNA for the CDR3 is TGTGCCAGCAGCTCGGGACAGGCCTGGGAAGAGACCCAGTACTTC. Its protein is CASSSGQAWEETQYF.

The rearrangement joins TRBV23-1 to TRBJ1-2; TRBD1 is a possible D gene (5 bases). TRBV23-1 is an ORF, with its function uncertain. The CDR3 is 15 residues long. V dropped 2 bases and J dropped 2 bases, with 12 bases sitting between them. The CDR3 spells CASSQPRGPNYGYTF. The CDR3 nucleotides read TGCGCCAGCAGTCAACCCCGGGGCCCCAACTATGGCTACACCTTC.

The V and J genes are TRBV7-2 and TRBJ1-2; D uncertain. The CDR3 has 11 residues. The V end lost 4 bases, the J end lost 4 bases, and 4 bases lay between the germline ends. The V gene's germline CDR1 is SGHTA and CDR2 FQGNSA. This CDR3 reads CASSSGYGYTF. The CDR3 nucleotides are TGTGCCAGCAGCTCTGGCTATGGCTACACCTTC.

The chain couples TRBV30 to TRBJ1-2; D is unresolved. Between the trimmed V and J ends, which lost 2 bases and 6 bases, there was a span of 13 bases. The CDR3 is 13 residues long. Germline values: CDR1 GTSNPN, CDR2 SVGIG (reference sequence). In DNA, the CDR3 is TGTGCCTGGAGTCCTGGGTTGAAGGATGGCTACACCTTC. It codes for CAWSPGLKDGYTF. Complete variable domain (other parts from reference TRBV30 and TRBJ1-2): SQTIHQWPATLVQPVGSPLSLECTVEGTSNPNLYWYRQAAGRGLQLLFYSVGIGQISSEVPQNLSASRPQDRQFILSSKKLLLSDSGFYLCAWSPGLKDGYTFGSGTRLTVV.

This clone was observed a handful of times. The chain links TRBV29-1 to TRBJ2-7; possibly TRBD2 for D (7 bases). The V gene's germline CDR1 is SQVTM and CDR2 ANQGSEA. The CDR3 contains 14 residues. V shed 7 bases and J shed 5 bases, with 21 bases lying between them. CDR3 nucleotides: TGCAGCGCCCGACCGCTCAGGGGAGGGAACGAGCAGTACTTC. Amino acids: CSARPLRGGNEQYF.

There are a few counts of this clone. V gene TRBV30 combines with J gene TRBJ2-7; 11 bases match TRBD1. Germline V gene data show CDR1 as GTSNPN and CDR2 as SVGIG (reference sequence). Losses at the gene ends were 5 bases for V and 2 bases for J; bases not matched to a gene: 2. The CDR3 length is 13 residues. The CDR3 sequence: CAWGTGGPYEQYF. For the CDR3, the DNA is TGTGCCTGGGGGACAGGGGGTCCCTACGAGCAGTACTTC.

This clone was counted a few times. The rearrangement uses TRBV28 and TRBJ2-5; TRBD2 might be the D (6 bases). Germline values: CDR1 MDHEN, CDR2 SYDVKM. The V gene lost 6 bases and the J gene lost 2 bases, with 10 bases spanning the gap. The CDR3 spans 13 residues. In DNA form, the CDR3 reads TGTGCCAGCAGGACTAGTTTTCAAGAGACCCAGTACTTC. This translates into CASRTSFQETQYF.

This clone was recorded a few times. The chain carries TRBV28 and TRBJ2-1; 11 nucleotides agree with TRBD2. This CDR3 region has 19 residues. The germline V gene encodes CDR1 MDHEN and CDR2 SYDVKM. The V and J ends lost 5 bases and 0 bases, in that order; junction bases with no gene match: 12. CDR3 nucleotide sequence: TGTGCCAGCAGTCCCGGGACTAGCGGATTCTTGAGCTCCTACAATGAGCAGTTCTTC. Its translation is CASSPGTSGFLSSYNEQFF.

The gene calls are TRBV7-9 and TRBJ1-1; D is ambiguous. Germline values: CDR1 SEHNR, CDR2 FQNEAQ (reference sequence). CDR3 length: 14 amino acids. V was shortened by 6 bases and J by 5 bases, with 16 bases between the two germline ends. CDR3 in amino acids: CASSDWTVRTEAFF. CDR3 nucleotide sequence: TGTGCCAGCAGTGACTGGACGGTGCGGACTGAAGCTTTCTTT.

This clone was recorded a few times. The chain combines TRBV6-1 with TRBJ2-7; TRBD1 might be the D (6 bases). The length of the CDR3 is 14 residues. Germline V gene lookup returns CDR1 MNHNS and CDR2 SASEGT. V was pared by 6 bases and J by 5 bases, with 17 bases between. The CDR3 sequence is CASRRPGQGDEQYF. CDR3 sequence (DNA): TGTGCCAGCAGGAGACCGGGACAAGGGGACGAGCAGTACTTC.

This clone has more than one count but fewer than ten. The chain is built from TRBV2 and TRBJ2-1; perhaps TRBD2 as D (6 bases). V gave up 8 bases and J gave up 4 bases, with 6 bases separating them. Per germline, CDR1 SNHLY and CDR2 FYNNEI. The length of the CDR3 is 11 residues. CDR3 amino acids: CASGTYNEQFF. Here the CDR3 DNA reads TGTGCCAGCGGGACTTACAATGAGCAGTTCTTC. The full variable domain, completed using reference TRBV2 and TRBJ2-1, is EPEVTQTPSHQVTQMGQEVILRCVPISNHLYFYWYRQILGQKVEFLVSFYNNEISEKSEIFDDQFSVERPDGSNFTLKIRSTKLEDSAMYFCASGTYNEQFFGPGTRLTVL.

This chain uses TRBV28 with TRBJ1-2; weak D call: TRBD1 (5 bases). Germline loops: CDR1 MDHEN, CDR2 SYDVKM. The CDR3 runs to 14 residues. The V gene lost 5 bases and the J gene lost 4 bases, with 14 bases spanning the gap. The CDR3 loop is CASSDPGAIYGYTF. The CDR3 DNA reads TGTGCCAGCAGTGATCCCGGGGCCATCTATGGCTACACCTTC.

The table lists this clone with a few counts. The chain recombines TRBV29-1 with TRBJ2-7; D is unresolved. Trimming cost V 6 bases and J 6 bases, with 15 bases left between them. There are 12 residues in the CDR3. CDR1 SQVTM and CDR2 ANQGSEA come from the germline V gene. CDR3 nucleotides: TGCAGCGTACTACTCGGGCCCCTCGAGCAGTACTTC. It translates to CSVLLGPLEQYF.

This clone was detected only a few times. The chain couples TRBV7-3 to TRBJ2-1, with D perhaps TRBD2 (6 bases). This CDR3 is built from 15 residues. The germline V gene has CDR1 SGHTA and CDR2 FQGTGA. V shed 6 bases and J shed 2 bases, with 14 bases lying between them. The CDR3 DNA reads as TGTGCCAGCAGTCCGTTGGGAGGCACCTACAATGAGCAGTTCTTC. Protein product: CASSPLGGTYNEQFF.

This clone was detected only a few times. The chain recombines TRBV7-2 with TRBJ2-7; maybe TRBD1 (5 bases). This CDR3 is built from 15 residues. V shed 3 bases and J shed 2 bases, with 14 bases lying between them. The germline CDR1 and CDR2 sequences are SGHTA and FQGNSA. For the CDR3, the DNA is TGTGCCAGCAGCTTGGGCCTTGTGGGGCCCTACGAGCAGTACTTC. Translation: CASSLGLVGPYEQYF.

The chain links TRBV2 to TRBJ1-3, with D hard to call. The ends were cut back, 7 bases at V and 0 bases at J, with 16 bases in the middle. The CDR3 extends over 16 amino acids. CDR1 is SNHLY, CDR2 FYNNEI, per germline. Here the CDR3 reads CASTNGQIISGNTIYF. DNA for the CDR3: TGTGCCAGCACCAATGGGCAGATCATCTCTGGAAACACCATATATTTT. Looking up the rest from reference TRBV2 and TRBJ1-3 gives the full variable domain: EPEVTQTPSHQVTQMGQEVILRCVPISNHLYFYWYRQILGQKVEFLVSFYNNEISEKSEIFDDQFSVERPDGSNFTLKIRSTKLEDSAMYFCASTNGQIISGNTIYFGEGSWLTVV.

This clone turned up a few times. The chain recombines TRBV27 with TRBJ2-7; 8 positions agree with TRBD2. The trim removed 1 base at V and 1 base at J, leaving 3 bases unmatched. CDR1 and CDR2 from the germline V gene are MNHEY and SMNVEV (reference sequence). CDR3 length equals 15 residues. In DNA form, the CDR3 reads TGTGCCAGCAGTTTATTTTCTAGCGGGTCCTACGAGCAGTACTTC. Translated, it gives CASSLFSSGSYEQYF.

This clone was seen once. This chain links TRBV14 with TRBJ1-1; no reliable D call. Trimming cost V 0 bases and J 5 bases, with 7 bases left between them. Germline CDR1 and CDR2: SGHDN and FVKESK. The CDR3 consists of 13 residues. CDR3 residues: CASSQERGTEAFF. For the CDR3, the DNA is TGTGCCAGCAGCCAAGAGAGAGGAACTGAAGCTTTCTTT.

This clone was counted a few times. The V and J genes are TRBV19 and TRBJ2-5; 9 nucleotides agree with TRBD1. Germline lookup yields CDR1 LNHDA and CDR2 SQIVND (reference sequence). V trimming: 8 bases; J trimming: 5 bases; junction bases outside the gene matches: 6. The length of the CDR3 is 13 residues. The CDR3 protein is CASGTGRGETQYF. The CDR3 bases are TGTGCCAGTGGGACAGGGAGAGGGGAGACCCAGTACTTC.